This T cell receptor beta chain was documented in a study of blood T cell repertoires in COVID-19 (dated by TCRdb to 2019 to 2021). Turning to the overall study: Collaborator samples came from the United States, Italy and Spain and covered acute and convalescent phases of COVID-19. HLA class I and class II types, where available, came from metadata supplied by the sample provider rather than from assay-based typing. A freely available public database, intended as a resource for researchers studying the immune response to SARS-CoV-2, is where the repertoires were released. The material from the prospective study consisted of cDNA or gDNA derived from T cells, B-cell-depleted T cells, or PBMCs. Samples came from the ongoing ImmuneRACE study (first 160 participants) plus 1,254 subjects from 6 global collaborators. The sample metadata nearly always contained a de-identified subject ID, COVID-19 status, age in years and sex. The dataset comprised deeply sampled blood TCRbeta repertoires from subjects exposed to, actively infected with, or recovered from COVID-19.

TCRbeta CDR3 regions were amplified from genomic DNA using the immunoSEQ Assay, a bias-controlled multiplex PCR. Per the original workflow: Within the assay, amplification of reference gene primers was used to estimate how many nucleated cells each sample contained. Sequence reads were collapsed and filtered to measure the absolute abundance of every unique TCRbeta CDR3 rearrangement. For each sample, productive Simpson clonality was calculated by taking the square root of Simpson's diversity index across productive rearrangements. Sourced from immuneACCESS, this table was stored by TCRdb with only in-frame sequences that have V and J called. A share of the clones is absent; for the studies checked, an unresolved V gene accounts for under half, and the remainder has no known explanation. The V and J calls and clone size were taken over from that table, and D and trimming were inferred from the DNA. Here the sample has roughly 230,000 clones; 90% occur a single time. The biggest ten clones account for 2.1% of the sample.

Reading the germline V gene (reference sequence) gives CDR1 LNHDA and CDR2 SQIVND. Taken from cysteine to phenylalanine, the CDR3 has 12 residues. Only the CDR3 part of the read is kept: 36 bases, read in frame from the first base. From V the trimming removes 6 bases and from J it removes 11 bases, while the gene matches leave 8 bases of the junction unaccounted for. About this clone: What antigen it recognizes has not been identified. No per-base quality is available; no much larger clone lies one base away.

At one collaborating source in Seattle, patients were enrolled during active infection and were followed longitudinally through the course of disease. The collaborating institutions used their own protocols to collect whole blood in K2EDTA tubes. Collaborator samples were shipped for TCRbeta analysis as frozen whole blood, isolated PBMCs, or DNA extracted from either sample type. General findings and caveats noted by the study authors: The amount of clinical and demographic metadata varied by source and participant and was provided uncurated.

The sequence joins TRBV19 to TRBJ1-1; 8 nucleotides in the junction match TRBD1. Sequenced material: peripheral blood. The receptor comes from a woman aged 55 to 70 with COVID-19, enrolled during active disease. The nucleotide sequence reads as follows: TGTGCCAGTAGCGTCGGACAGGGAGTGGCTTTCTTT. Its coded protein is CASSVGQGVAFF.